A single sample gave rise to the 20 T cell receptor beta chains below, sequenced in a study of OX40 agonist ivuxolimab in advanced cancers. TCRdb's copy holds only in-frame clones and misses some; the assay was immunoSEQ multiplex PCR. The table has fewer than 200,000 clones, around 94% seen once. The specimen comprised CD4+ or CD8+ T cells sorted from blood, sampled in a trial of the OX40 agonist ivuxolimab. The receptors stem from an adult with an advanced solid tumor such as melanoma, head and neck, liver or kidney cancer.

This rearrangement joins TRBV19 to TRBJ1-4; tentative D call: TRBD1 (5 bases). In germline, CDR1 is LNHDA, CDR2 SQIVND (reference sequence). Between the trimmed V and J ends, which lost 6 bases and 6 bases, there was a span of 14 bases. This CDR3 is built from 14 residues. Written as DNA, the CDR3 is TGTGCCAGTAGATCTGCAGGGAGGGATGAAAAACTGTTTTTT. Encoded protein: CASRSAGRDEKLFF. Full variable domain (remainder filled in from reference TRBV19 and TRBJ1-4): DGGITQSPKYLFRKEGQNVTLSCEQNLNHDAMYWYRQDPGQGLRLIYYSQIVNDFQKGDIAEGYSVSREKKESFPLTVTSAQKNPTAFYLCASRSAGRDEKLFFGSGTQLSVL.

The rearrangement links TRBV11-1 to TRBJ2-6; 7 bases align to TRBD1. With V trimmed by 1 base and J by 1 base, 7 bases remained unmatched. CDR3 size: 18 residues. The germline CDR1 and CDR2 sequences are SGHAT and FQDESV (reference sequence). DNA of the CDR3: TGTGCCAGCAGCTTAGAGACAGGGTTCCCTTCTGGGGCCAACGTCCTGACTTTC. Translated, it gives CASSLETGFPSGANVLTF.

The V gene is TRBV11-1, the J gene TRBJ2-5; D not certain. The ends were cut back, 5 bases at V and 5 bases at J, with 9 bases in the middle. Germline CDR1 and CDR2: SGHAT and FQDESV (reference sequence). This CDR3 comprises 12 residues. Written as DNA, the CDR3 is TGTGCCAGCAGCGCTATATCGGAGACCCAGTACTTC. Encoded protein: CASSAISETQYF.

This clone has just one count. The chain links TRBV5-5 to TRBJ2-7; no reliable D call. The CDR3 is made up of 12 amino acids. V was clipped by 4 bases and J by 3 bases, with 8 bases between them. Germline CDR1 and CDR2: SGHKS and YYEKEE (reference sequence). The CDR3 sequence: CASSPPDYEQYF. The CDR3, as DNA: TGTGCCAGCAGCCCCCCGGACTACGAGCAGTACTTC.

The chain has TRBV18 and TRBJ2-7; 10 nucleotides line up with TRBD1. V dropped 3 bases and J dropped 4; count of bases not matched to a gene: 6. This CDR3 contains 15 residues. Germline CDR1 KGHSH, CDR2 LQKENI. In DNA form, the CDR3 reads TGTGCCAGCTCACCCCAGGGACAGGGGACATACGAGCAGTACTTC. It yields the protein CASSPQGQGTYEQYF.

The V and J genes are TRBV7-9 and TRBJ1-1; unclear D gene. Germline V lookup: CDR1 SEHNR, CDR2 FQNEAQ (reference sequence). This CDR3 region has 13 residues. Trimming shortened V by 1 base and J by 2 bases, and 5 bases separated the two germline ends. The CDR3 here is CASSLEFNTEAFF. DNA of the CDR3: TGTGCCAGCAGCTTAGAGTTCAACACTGAAGCTTTCTTT.

The gene calls are TRBV6-5 and TRBJ2-7; D remains unclear. This CDR3 is 11 amino acids long. V lost 4 bases and J 5 bases, leaving 6 bases between the germline ends. Germline loops: CDR1 MNHEY, CDR2 SVGAGI. The CDR3 region has the DNA TGTGCCAGCAGTTTCGATAACGAGCAGTACTTC. This gives the protein CASSFDNEQYF.

Only a few counts were recorded for this clone. This chain connects TRBV5-1 to TRBJ2-3; 10 nucleotides agree with TRBD2. The length of the CDR3 is 15 residues. Germline V gene lookup returns CDR1 SGHRS and CDR2 YFSETQ. Trimming at V came to 3 bases and at J to 6 bases, leaving 7 bases not matched to a gene. The CDR3 DNA follows: TGCGCCAGCAGCTCCGGGACTAGCGTTTGGGATACGCAGTATTTT. The encoded protein is CASSSGTSVWDTQYF.

J is TRBJ1-3 and V is TRBV27, with 9 positions matching TRBD1. Germline values: CDR1 MNHEY, CDR2 SMNVEV (reference sequence). The CDR3 is made up of 23 amino acids. J was trimmed by 2 bases and V by 3 bases; bases with no gene match: 26. In nucleotides, the CDR3 is TGTGCCAGCAGTTTTCGTGGTAACCCCACCGGGACAGGGATGGCCGGCACTGGAAACACCATATATTTT. The encoded protein is CASSFRGNPTGTGMAGTGNTIYF.

The V call is TRBV11-2, the J call TRBJ1-5, with no clear D. CDR3 size: 13 residues. V lost 2 bases and J lost 3, with 5 bases in between. In germline, CDR1 is SGHAT, CDR2 FQNNGV. DNA of the CDR3: TGTGCCAGCAGCTTAACAGACAATCAGCCCCAGCATTTT. Translating it yields CASSLTDNQPQHF.

The CDR3 DNA reads as TGTGCCAGCAGTCCCTACCCAGGCTACGAGACCCAGTACTTC. It encodes CASSPYPGYETQYF. This chain links TRBV6-5 with TRBJ2-5; no reliable D call. V shed 5 bases and J shed 5 bases, with 15 bases lying between them. The CDR3 length is 14 residues. Germline loops: CDR1 MNHEY, CDR2 SVGAGI.

This chain uses TRBV28 with TRBJ1-4, with TRBD1 identical over 11 bases. Trimming at V came to 5 bases and at J to 7 bases, leaving 3 bases not matched to a gene. Germline values: CDR1 MDHEN, CDR2 SYDVKM. CDR3 length: 14 amino acids. Here the CDR3 DNA reads TGTGCCAGCAGTGGGGACAGGGGGAGTGAAAAACTGTTTTTT. Protein sequence: CASSGDRGSEKLFF.

J is TRBJ1-2 and V is TRBV20-1, with a tentative D call TRBD1 (5 bases). Germline V gene sequence: CDR1 DFQATT, CDR2 SNEGSKA (reference sequence). This CDR3 comprises 11 residues. Here the CDR3 reads CSLQAHYGYTF. As DNA, the CDR3 is TGCAGCTTACAGGCCCACTATGGCTACACCTTC.

This clone occurred a few times. The chain couples TRBV6-4 to TRBJ2-1, with a possible D match to TRBD2 (7 bases). Germline V gene lookup returns CDR1 MRHNA and CDR2 SNTAGT. The CDR3 has 16 amino acids. V lost 4 bases to trimming and J lost 1 base, with 14 bases between them. The CDR3: CASSAIGGVSYNEQFF. In nucleotides, the CDR3 is TGTGCCAGCAGTGCCATAGGGGGGGTATCCTACAATGAGCAGTTCTTC.

The chain employs TRBV11-2 and TRBJ1-1; TRBD1 is a possible D gene (5 bases). The germline CDR1 and CDR2 sequences are SGHAT and FQNNGV. The CDR3 has 18 amino acids. With 2 bases removed from V and 3 bases from J, the gap between germline ends came to 22 bases. DNA of the CDR3: TGTGCCAGCAGCTTAAGGTCTCCTTCAGTGGGGGGGTACACTGAAGCTTTCTTT. Amino acid sequence: CASSLRSPSVGGYTEAFF.

The J gene is TRBJ1-5, the V gene TRBV7-6, with D maybe TRBD1 (5 bases). CDR1 is SGHVS, CDR2 FNYEAQ, per germline. The CDR3 contains 15 residues. Trimming removed 1 base from V and 6 bases from J, with 13 bases in between. Written as DNA, the CDR3 is TGTGCCAGCAGCTTAGGGGGGGGACTTGGTCAGCCCCAGCATTTT. This translates into CASSLGGGLGQPQHF.

The chain uses TRBV27 and TRBJ2-2; TRBD2 aligns across 10 bases. Germline loops: CDR1 MNHEY, CDR2 SMNVEV (reference sequence). The CDR3 length is 16 residues. V lost 7 bases to trimming and J lost 4 bases; unmatched junction nucleotides: 9. CDR3 in amino acids: CASNPAGGATTGELFF. DNA of the CDR3: TGTGCCAGCAACCCAGCGGGGGGGGCAACCACCGGGGAGCTGTTTTTT.

The CDR3 reads CASSTGLYNEQFF. For the CDR3, the DNA is TGTGCCAGCAGCACGGGACTCTACAATGAGCAGTTCTTC. The chain couples TRBV9 to TRBJ2-1; D possibly corresponds to TRBD2 (6 bases). The CDR3 covers 13 residues. CDR1 SGDLS and CDR2 YYNGEE come from the germline V gene. V dropped 4 bases and J dropped 3 bases, with 8 bases sitting between them.

This chain links TRBV6-1 with TRBJ1-1, with no clear D. V was trimmed by 5 bases and J by 7 bases, leaving 8 bases between them. This CDR3 has 11 amino acids. In germline, CDR1 is MNHNS, CDR2 SASEGT. The CDR3 loop is CASSIGGEAFF. The CDR3 nucleotides read TGTGCCAGCAGTATCGGCGGTGAAGCTTTCTTT.

This sequence joins TRBV28 and TRBJ2-1; D unclear. This CDR3 spans 15 amino acids. CDR1 and CDR2 (germline): MDHEN, SYDVKM. Trimming took 3 bases from V and 3 from J, leaving 12 bases between them. This CDR3 is CASSFRRPDYNEQFF. As DNA, the CDR3 is TGTGCCAGCAGTTTCCGCAGGCCCGACTACAATGAGCAGTTCTTC.